There are a few counts of the clone carrying this T cell receptor beta chain. The antigen is not known. Time point here: inflamed ileum from the surgical specimen. Method: immunoSEQ multiplex PCR; TCRdb's copy keeps in-frame clones and lacks some. The sample carries 12,000 to 15,000 clones, around 85% recorded once. V lost 3 bases, J lost 10 bases, and 7 bases stayed unmatched. The V gene's germline CDR1 is SGHTA and CDR2 FQGTGA. This CDR3 has 15 amino acids. The sample originates from a study of T cell repertoires in ileal Crohn's disease. Study overall: About half received postoperative treatment, roughly twelve with thiopurines and some 19 anti-TNF. The study's findings and limits: Clonality above 26.8% at surgery always came with endoscopic recurrence. Compared with non-smokers, active smokers at surgery showed more clonal expansions.

The chain carries TRBV7-3 and TRBJ1-6, with TRBD1 matching over 9 bases. Sequencing was done on a sample of ileal tissue. The source of this sequence is an adult with Crohn's disease. The CDR3: CASSLTGGTGSPLHF. The CDR3 DNA is TGTGCCAGCAGCTTGACAGGGGGTACTGGGTCACCCCTCCACTTT.